A selection of T cell receptor beta chains follows, all from one sample in a study of identical twins. MiXCR, applied by TCRdb to the 5' RACE reads, yields one record per CDR3 protein. The table includes about 530,000 distinct CDR3 sequences, 20% to 25% detected once. The same data also contributed to another study, on yellow fever vaccine responses in identical twins.

Sequenced input: CD4+ T cells sorted from blood. The source of these receptors is a woman aged 18-30 years in good health. The CDR3 runs from the conserved cysteine through the conserved F or W. Fields, in order: J gene, D gene, V gene, clone size, CDR3 protein, CDR3 DNA. D genes are given only for firm matches. Size tells how often a clone was seen (once, few, many) or the class of an expanded clone, and some rows leave it out.

>TRBJ1-3|.|TRBV20-1|.
CSADSARGNTIYF
TGCAGTGCCGACTCTGCCAGGGGAAACACCATATATTTT
>TRBJ1-1|.|TRBV5-6|few
CASSLPTSTEAFF
TGTGCCAGCAGCTTACCGACATCCACTGAAGCTTTCTTT
>TRBJ2-1|TRBD2|TRBV15|.
CATSIGLAYNEQFF
TGTGCCACCAGCATTGGACTAGCATACAATGAGCAGTTCTTC
>TRBJ2-7|TRBD1|TRBV10-3|.
CAISESGDRVPYEQYF
TGTGCCATCAGTGAGTCTGGGGACAGAGTTCCCTACGAGCAGTACTTC
>TRBJ2-1|.|TRBV10-3|.
CAISREWDNEQFF
TGTGCCATCAGTCGGGAGTGGGACAATGAGCAGTTCTTC
>TRBJ2-1|TRBD2|TRBV4-1|.
CASSQEPGLATPEEQFF
TGCGCCAGCAGCCAAGAACCGGGACTAGCTACCCCGGAGGAGCAGTTCTTC
>TRBJ1-1|.|TRBV7-8|.
CASSPRGGRAGEAFF
TGTGCCAGCAGCCCCCGCGGGGGCAGGGCTGGTGAAGCTTTCTTT
>TRBJ2-1|TRBD2|TRBV20-1|.
CSARDGTSGRYNEQFF
TGCAGTGCTAGAGACGGGACTAGCGGGAGGTACAATGAGCAGTTCTTC
>TRBJ2-7|TRBD2|TRBV12-3/TRBV12-4|few
CASSGTSSLLKAYEQYF
TGTGCCAGCAGTGGGACTAGTTCACTCCTAAAGGCCTACGAGCAGTACTTC
>TRBJ1-4|.|TRBV20-1|.
CSARGNPGGEKLFF
TGCAGTGCTAGAGGGAACCCGGGAGGTGAAAAACTGTTTTTT
>TRBJ1-2|.|TRBV10-3|.
CAISPLYDSLRSYGYTF
TGTGCCATCAGTCCTCTATATGACTCTCTAAGGTCCTATGGCTACACCTTC
>TRBJ1-4|TRBD1|TRBV6-1|.
CASTRDRTTNEKLFF
TGTGCCAGCACCCGGGACAGAACAACTAATGAAAAACTGTTTTTT
>TRBJ2-1|.|TRBV5-1|few
CASSLVAETYNEQFF
TGCGCCAGCAGCTTGGTAGCGGAAACCTACAATGAGCAGTTCTTC
>TRBJ1-5|.|TRBV28|.
CASCVGGLGQPQHF
TGTGCCAGCTGTGTAGGGGGTCTGGGTCAGCCCCAGCATTTT
>TRBJ2-3|TRBD1|TRBV7-7|once
CASSLEQGDTDTQYF
TGTGCCAGCAGCTTAGAACAGGGGGATACAGATACGCAGTATTTT
>TRBJ2-7|TRBD1|TRBV5-1|.
CASSFGQGYSYEQYF
TGCGCCAGCAGTTTTGGACAGGGGTACTCCTACGAGCAGTACTTC
>TRBJ1-1|.|TRBV2|few
CASNYGERTEAFF
TGTGCCAGCAACTATGGTGAGCGCACTGAAGCTTTCTTT
>TRBJ2-1|.|TRBV12-3/TRBV12-4|few
CASSLRSGWYNEQFF
TGTGCCAGCAGTTTACGGTCCGGTTGGTACAATGAGCAGTTCTTC
>TRBJ1-2|.|TRBV27|.
CASSPAPGTGNYGYTF
TGTGCCAGCAGTCCAGCCCCCGGGACCGGGAACTATGGCTACACCTTC
>TRBJ2-3|.|TRBV6-1|.
CASSISLLPTDTQYF
TGTGCCAGCAGCATAAGTCTACTACCCACAGATACGCAGTATTTT
>TRBJ2-3|TRBD2|TRBV29-1|.
CSVETSGSNTDTQYF
TGCAGCGTTGAAACTAGCGGGTCAAACACAGATACGCAGTATTTT
>TRBJ1-2|TRBD1|TRBV6-5|.
CASSFIGQGHGYTF
TGTGCCAGCAGTTTTATCGGACAGGGTCATGGCTACACCTTC
>TRBJ2-3|.|TRBV7-2|.
CASSLVYTQYF
TGTGCCAGCAGCTTAGTCTATACGCAGTATTTT
>TRBJ2-1|TRBD1|TRBV20-1|many
CSAQRGQGGVNEQFF
TGCAGTGCCCAGAGAGGACAGGGGGGGGTCAATGAGCAGTTCTTC
>TRBJ1-5|.|TRBV24-1|.
CATSDHGTDQPQHF
TGTGCCACCAGTGATCATGGGACGGATCAGCCCCAGCATTTT
>TRBJ2-3|TRBD2|TRBV10-3|few
CAIREPGGAEDTQYF
TGTGCCATCAGAGAACCGGGGGGGGCTGAAGATACGCAGTATTTT
>TRBJ2-1|TRBD1|TRBV5-8|.
CASSRGPFTYNEQFF
TGTGCCAGCAGCAGGGGGCCTTTCACCTACAATGAGCAGTTCTTC
>TRBJ1-1|.|TRBV6-1|few
CASSASGQLNTEAFF
TGTGCCAGCAGTGCGAGCGGACAGCTGAACACTGAAGCTTTCTTT
>TRBJ2-1|.|TRBV5-1|.
CASSSAGQGSYNEQFF
TGCGCCAGCAGCTCAGCGGGACAAGGCTCCTACAATGAGCAGTTCTTC
>TRBJ2-1|TRBD2|TRBV4-1|few
CASRRLAETYNEQFF
TGCGCCAGCCGCCGACTAGCCGAAACGTACAATGAGCAGTTCTTC
>TRBJ1-1|TRBD1|TRBV16|few
CASSQSRVGTGEAFF
TGTGCCAGCAGCCAATCGAGAGTGGGGACAGGTGAAGCTTTCTTT
>TRBJ2-7|.|TRBV5-1|many
CASSLVGGSYEQYF
TGCGCCAGCAGCTTGGTTGGGGGGAGCTACGAGCAGTACTTC
>TRBJ2-2|.|TRBV5-1|.
CASSNSGTSTGELFF
TGCGCCAGCAGCAACTCCGGGACCTCCACCGGGGAGCTGTTTTTT
>TRBJ2-2|.|TRBV12-3/TRBV12-4|few
CASTKGRRLLSTGELFF
TGTGCCAGCACCAAAGGGAGGCGGCTCCTCTCCACCGGGGAGCTGTTTTTT
>TRBJ2-1|.|TRBV5-1|few
CASSPLGRSYNEQFF
TGCGCCAGCAGCCCGCTGGGGAGGAGCTACAATGAGCAGTTCTTC
>TRBJ1-1|.|TRBV20-1|.
CSAQGSMNTEAFF
TGCAGTGCCCAGGGTTCGATGAACACTGAAGCTTTCTTT
>TRBJ2-5|TRBD1|TRBV29-1|few
CSVTGEETQYF
TGCAGCGTCACAGGGGAAGAGACCCAGTACTTC
>TRBJ2-5|.|TRBV20-1|.
CSARDTTFYQETQYF
TGCAGTGCTAGAGATACCACTTTTTACCAAGAGACCCAGTACTTC
>TRBJ2-7|TRBD2|TRBV12-3/TRBV12-4|.
CASSFGLATYEQYF
TGTGCCAGCAGTTTCGGACTAGCGACCTACGAGCAGTACTTC
>TRBJ2-1|.|TRBV9|.
CASSVGGVSEQFF
TGTGCCAGCAGCGTAGGGGGGGTCAGCGAGCAGTTCTTC
>TRBJ2-5|.|TRBV10-3|.
CATAGTKETQYF
TGTGCCACGGCGGGAACTAAAGAGACCCAGTACTTC
>TRBJ2-7|.|TRBV7-3|.
CASALREDLGEQYF
TGTGCCAGCGCTCTCCGAGAGGATTTGGGGGAGCAGTACTTC
>TRBJ1-5|TRBD1|TRBV20-1|few
CSASLLVRGDQPQHF
TGCAGTGCTAGTCTTCTGGTCAGGGGGGATCAGCCCCAGCATTTT
>TRBJ2-1|TRBD2|TRBV7-2|.
CASSLPRAGLAGRNSYNEQFF
TGTGCCAGCAGCCTCCCCCGGGCTGGACTAGCGGGCCGGAACTCCTACAATGAGCAGTTCTTC